The T cell receptor beta chain under discussion was sequenced for a study of T cell responses to AZD1222 COVID-19 vaccine. Generated by immunoSEQ multiplex PCR, the TCRdb table keeps only in-frame clones and is missing some. The sample has around 160,000 clones; roughly nine tenths are singletons. The CDR3 loop spans 15 amino acids. In germline, CDR1 is MNHNS, CDR2 SASEGT. Trimming removed 3 bases from V and 6 bases from J, with 12 bases in between. In this sample, this clone turned up many times. The TCR sequence derives from an adult who received the AZD1222 COVID-19 vaccine. This chain links TRBV6-1 with TRBJ1-6, with D possibly TRBD1 on 5 matching bases. The sequencing used peripheral blood, collected 28 days after the second AZD1222 dose. The CDR3 protein is CASSEGDSRNSPLHF. The CDR3 coding sequence is TGTGCCAGCAGTGAGGGAGACAGTCGTAATTCACCCCTCCACTTT.